Described below is a single TCR beta chain sequence and its context. The CDR3 covers 12 residues. V was clipped by 6 bases and J by 4 bases, with 7 bases between them. Germline V gene lookup returns CDR1 MGHDK and CDR2 SYGVNS. The sample belongs to a study of blood T cell repertoires in COVID-19. Study at large: The analysed material was cDNA or gDNA that came from T cells, B-cell-depleted T cells, or PBMCs.

Sequencing was performed with immunoSEQ multiplex PCR; in TCRdb, only in-frame clones are kept and a portion is missing. The sample carries fewer than 450,000 clones, roughly 91% recorded once. Participants spanned ages 18 to 89 years and resided in 24 US areas. This clonotype was obtained from a woman aged 18-29 years who had recovered from COVID-19. This sequence joins TRBV25-1 and TRBJ2-1, with unresolved D. The sequenced sample was PBMCs or T cells enriched from blood (not recorded which). DNA for the CDR3: TGTGCCAGCAGGGCCAGGTACAATGAGCAGTTCTTC. Amino acid sequence: CASRARYNEQFF.